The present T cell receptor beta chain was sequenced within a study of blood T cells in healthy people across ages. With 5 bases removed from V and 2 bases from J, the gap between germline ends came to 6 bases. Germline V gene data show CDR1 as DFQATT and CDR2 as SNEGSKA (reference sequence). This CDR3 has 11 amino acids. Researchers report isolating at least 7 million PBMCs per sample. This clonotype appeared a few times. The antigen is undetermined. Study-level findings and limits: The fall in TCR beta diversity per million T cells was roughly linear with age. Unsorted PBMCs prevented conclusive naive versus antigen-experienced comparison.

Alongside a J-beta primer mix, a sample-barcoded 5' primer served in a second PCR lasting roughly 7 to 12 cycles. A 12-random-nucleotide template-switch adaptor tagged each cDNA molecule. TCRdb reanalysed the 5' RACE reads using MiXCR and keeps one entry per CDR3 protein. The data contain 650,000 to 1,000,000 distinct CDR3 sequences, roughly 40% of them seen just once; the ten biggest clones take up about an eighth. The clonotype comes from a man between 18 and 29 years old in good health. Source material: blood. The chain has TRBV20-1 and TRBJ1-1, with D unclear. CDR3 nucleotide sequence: TGCAGTGCTTCGGACAACACTGAAGCTTTCTTT. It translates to CSASDNTEAFF.